This record looks at one T cell receptor beta chain sequence and its context. Its target is not known. These data are taken from a study of Ad26.COV2.S vaccination and SARS-CoV-2 variants. Overall study findings and caveats: The analyses of TCR breadth and depth may have understated the size of total T cell responses.

The assay was immunoSEQ multiplex PCR, and TCRdb's table has in-frame clones only and misses some. The sample shows about 180,000 clones, 70% to 90% of them seen only once. CDR3 length equals 15 residues. Trimming took off 0 bases at V and 2 bases at J, with 7 bases between the two ends. Germline V gene sequence: CDR1 SNHLY, CDR2 FYNNEI. The receptor was derived from a human donor who had recovered from COVID-19. The material sequenced was peripheral blood, taken after recovery from COVID-19. V and J are TRBV2 and TRBJ2-2; D possibly matches TRBD1 or TRBD2 (5 bases each). CDR3 in DNA: TGTGCCAGCAGTGAAGCGAGGGGAAACACCGGGGAGCTGTTTTTT. It codes for CASSEARGNTGELFF.